The clone carrying this T cell receptor beta chain is a singleton in its sample. This sample is drawn from a study of shared clonotypes between healthy human individuals. Repertoires were generated with immunoSEQ multiplex PCR, while TCRdb's copy carries only in-frame clones and drops some. In the table there are 2 million to 3 million clones, 93% of which are singletons. Sequenced material: naive CD4+ T cells from PBMCs. The subset is: CD45RA+ positively selected. This receptor was obtained from a man aged 18 to 30 in good health. Some clones in this sample may be carry-over from other donors' samples.

CDR3 in amino acids: CASSFQWATSGSGVNEQFF. CDR3 bases: TGTGCCAGCAGCTTTCAGTGGGCGACTAGCGGGAGCGGTGTGAATGAGCAGTTCTTC. The gene calls are TRBV7-2 and TRBJ2-1; 12 bases map to TRBD2. V shed 3 bases, J shed 7 bases, and the junction held 16 bases outside the gene matches. CDR3 length: 19 residues. The germline V gene encodes CDR1 SGHTA and CDR2 FQGNSA.